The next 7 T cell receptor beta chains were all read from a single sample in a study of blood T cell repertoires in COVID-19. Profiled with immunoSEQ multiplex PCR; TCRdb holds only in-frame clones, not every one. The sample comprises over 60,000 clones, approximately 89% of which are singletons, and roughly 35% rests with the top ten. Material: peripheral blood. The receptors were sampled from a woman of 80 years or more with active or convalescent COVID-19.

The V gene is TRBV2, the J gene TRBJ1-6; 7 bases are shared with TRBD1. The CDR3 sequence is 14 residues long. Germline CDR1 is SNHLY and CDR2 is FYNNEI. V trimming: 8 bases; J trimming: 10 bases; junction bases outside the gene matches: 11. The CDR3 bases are TGTGCCAGCCGTGGGGACAGTCAAAACTCACCCCTCCACTTT. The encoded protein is CASRGDSQNSPLHF.

The CDR3 DNA is TGTGCCTCGATGCAACAGGGGGGTAACACCGGGGAGCTGTTTTTT. It yields the protein CASMQQGGNTGELFF. The chain combines TRBV19 with TRBJ2-2; TRBD1 matches 8 bases. The germline CDR1 and CDR2 sequences are LNHDA and SQIVND (reference sequence). This CDR3 region has 15 residues. Trimming took 11 bases from V and 2 from J; bases not matched to a gene: 10.

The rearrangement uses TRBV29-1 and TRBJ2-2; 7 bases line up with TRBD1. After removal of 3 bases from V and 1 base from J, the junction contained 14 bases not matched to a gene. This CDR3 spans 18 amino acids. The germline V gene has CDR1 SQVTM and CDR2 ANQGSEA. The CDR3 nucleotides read TGCAGCGTTGATGTAGGTTACGATGGGGACAGGAACACCGGGGAGCTGTTTTTT. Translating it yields CSVDVGYDGDRNTGELFF.

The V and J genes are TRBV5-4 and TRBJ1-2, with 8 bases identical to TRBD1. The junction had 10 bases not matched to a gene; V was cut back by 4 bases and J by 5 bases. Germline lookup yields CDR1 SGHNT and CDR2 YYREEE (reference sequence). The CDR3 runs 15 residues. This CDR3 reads CASSADRQGRYGYTF. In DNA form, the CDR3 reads TGTGCCAGCAGCGCTGACCGACAGGGGAGGTATGGCTACACCTTC.

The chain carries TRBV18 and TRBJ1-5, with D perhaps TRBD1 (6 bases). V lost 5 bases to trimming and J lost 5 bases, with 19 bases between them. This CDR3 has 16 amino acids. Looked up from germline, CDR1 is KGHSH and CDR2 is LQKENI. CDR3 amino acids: CASSTGGAVRYQPQHF. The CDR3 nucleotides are TGTGCCAGCTCAACGGGGGGGGCCGTTCGTTATCAGCCCCAGCATTTT.

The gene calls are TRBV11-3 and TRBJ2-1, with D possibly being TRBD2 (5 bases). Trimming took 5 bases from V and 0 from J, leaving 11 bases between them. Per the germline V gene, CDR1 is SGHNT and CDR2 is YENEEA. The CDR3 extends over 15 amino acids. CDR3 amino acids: CASSPGSHSYNEQFF. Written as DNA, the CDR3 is TGTGCCAGCAGCCCGGGGTCCCACTCCTACAATGAGCAGTTCTTC.

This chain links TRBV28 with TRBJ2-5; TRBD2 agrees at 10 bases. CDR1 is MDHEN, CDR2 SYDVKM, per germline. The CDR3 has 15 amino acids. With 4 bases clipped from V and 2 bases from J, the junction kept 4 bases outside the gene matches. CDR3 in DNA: TGTGCCAGCAGTTCGAGCGGGGGGGGTCAAGAGACCCAGTACTTC. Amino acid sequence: CASSSSGGGQETQYF. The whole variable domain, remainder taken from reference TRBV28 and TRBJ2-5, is DVKVTQSSRYLVKRTGEKVFLECVQDMDHENMFWYRQDPGLGLRLIYFSYDVKMKEKGDIPEGYSVSREKKERFSLILESASTNQTSMYLCASSSSGGGQETQYFGPGTRLLVL.